This TCR beta chain stems from a study of blood T cell repertoires in COVID-19 (TCRdb year 2020). Regarding the complete study: Samples from collaborators originated in the United States, Italy and Spain and spanned both the acute and convalescent phases of COVID-19. HLA class I and class II types, where available, came from metadata supplied by the sample provider rather than from assay-based typing. The repertoires were made available in a free public database intended to serve as a resource for research on the immune response to SARS-CoV-2. The prospective study material was composed of cDNA or gDNA derived from T cells, B-cell-depleted T cells, or PBMCs. Nearly every sample came with metadata listing a de-identified subject ID, COVID-19 status, age in years and sex. The samples were drawn from the first 160 participants of the ongoing ImmuneRACE study and from more than 1,000 subjects provided by 6 global collaborators. Subjects who had been exposed to COVID-19, were actively infected with it, or had recovered from it provided the deeply sampled blood TCRbeta repertoires that made up the dataset. What the research found in general, with its limitations: The quantity of clinical and demographic metadata differed by source and by participant and was supplied without curation.

There are 17 amino acids in the CDR3, from cysteine to phenylalanine inclusive. Just CDR3 DNA is preserved here, 51 bases in frame from base 1. TCRbeta CDR3 regions were amplified from genomic DNA using the immunoSEQ Assay, a bias-controlled multiplex PCR. As for the authors' bioinformatics: The number of nucleated cells in each sample was estimated from the amplification of reference gene primers within the assay. To quantify the absolute abundance of each unique TCRbeta CDR3 rearrangement, sequence reads were collapsed and filtered. For each sample, productive Simpson clonality was calculated by taking the square root of Simpson's diversity index across productive rearrangements. TCRdb limited this immuneACCESS table to in-frame rearrangements with V and J called. A share of clones is missing; checked studies link under half to unresolved V genes, and the rest is unexplained. Clone size and V and J calls were adopted from that table, with D and trimming inferred from the DNA. In this sample the table shows just over 95,000 clones, 75% to 85% of which occur a single time. Clones ranked in the top ten supply 3.5% to 5% of the sample.

This clone was found once. Its antigen has not been determined. Base qualities were left out, and no much larger clone turns up one base away. The collaborating institutions used their own protocols to collect whole blood in K2EDTA tubes. Collaborator samples were shipped for TCRbeta analysis as frozen whole blood, isolated PBMCs, or DNA extracted from either sample type. The V and J genes are TRBV21-1 and TRBJ1-6; TRBD1, as called in the table, went unchecked against the DNA. TRBV21-1 is tagged as a pseudogene. The specimen sequenced was peripheral blood. This receptor was taken from a man between 60 and 75 years old with acute or convalescent COVID-19. The sequenced DNA is TGTGCCAGCAGCAAAGGCGCGGACAGACAACTGAATTCACCCCTCCACTTT. Its protein is CASSKGADRQLNSPLHF.